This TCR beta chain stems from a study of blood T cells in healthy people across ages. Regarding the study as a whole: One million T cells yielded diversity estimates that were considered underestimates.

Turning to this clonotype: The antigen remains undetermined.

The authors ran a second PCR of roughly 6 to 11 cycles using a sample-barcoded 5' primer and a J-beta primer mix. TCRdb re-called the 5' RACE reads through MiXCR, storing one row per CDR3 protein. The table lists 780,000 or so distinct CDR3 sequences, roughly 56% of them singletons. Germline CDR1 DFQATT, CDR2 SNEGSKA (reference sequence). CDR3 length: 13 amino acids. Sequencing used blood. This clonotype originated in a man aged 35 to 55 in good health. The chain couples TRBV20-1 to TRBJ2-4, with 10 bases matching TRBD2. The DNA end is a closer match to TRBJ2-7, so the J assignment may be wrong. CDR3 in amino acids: CSGKLAGAYEQYF. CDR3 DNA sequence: TGCAGTGGAAAGCTAGCGGGAGCCTACGAGCAGTACTTC.